These T cell receptor beta chains were read from a single sample in a study of T cell responses to AZD1222 COVID-19 vaccine. Clones were read by immunoSEQ multiplex PCR, and TCRdb kept only the in-frame ones, dropping some. The data contain fewer than 100,000 clones, roughly 90% of them singletons. Sequenced here: peripheral blood, sampled 28 days after the second AZD1222 dose. Receptors originate from an adult who received the AZD1222 COVID-19 vaccine. Each CDR3 is given with its conserved first and last residue. The order of the fields is clone size, V gene, D gene, J gene, CDR3 protein, CDR3 DNA. A D gene is named only where the DNA matches it firmly. Where a row states a size, it is once, few, many or the class of an expanded clone; other rows omit it.

.	TRBV6-1	.	TRBJ1-2	CASSEAAAAPNYGYTF	TGTGCCAGCAGTGAAGCGGCGGCAGCTCCTAACTATGGCTACACCTTC
.	TRBV6-2/TRBV6-3	.	TRBJ2-5	CASSYLDLDASETQYF	TGTGCCAGCAGTTACTTGGACCTTGACGCCTCCGAGACCCAGTACTTC
.	TRBV30	TRBD2	TRBJ2-7	CAWSKLAMSYEQYF	TGTGCCTGGAGTAAACTAGCGATGTCCTACGAGCAGTACTTC
.	TRBV11-3	.	TRBJ2-3	CASSSGGTLSTDTQYF	TGTGCCAGCAGCTCCGGGGGGACACTTAGCACAGATACGCAGTATTTT
.	TRBV6-5	.	TRBJ1-2	CASSYRPGYGYTF	TGTGCCAGCAGTTATCGTCCAGGGTATGGCTACACCTTC
.	TRBV18	TRBD1	TRBJ1-2	CASSPGQGAVGYTF	TGTGCCAGCTCACCGGGACAGGGGGCCGTTGGCTACACCTTC
few	TRBV5-1	.	TRBJ1-6	CASSSTTGSYNSPLHF	TGCGCCAGCAGCTCTACGACAGGTTCTTATAATTCACCCCTCCACTTT
.	TRBV12-3/TRBV12-4	.	TRBJ1-1	CASTPSHGTEAFF	TGTGCCAGCACCCCGTCCCATGGGACTGAAGCTTTCTTT
.	TRBV7-9	.	TRBJ1-2	CASSFRDSRYTF	TGTGCCAGCAGCTTCAGGGATTCGCGCTACACCTTC
.	TRBV6-2/TRBV6-3	TRBD1	TRBJ1-1	CASSPLRDRATEAFF	TGTGCCAGCAGCCCTTTAAGGGACAGGGCCACTGAAGCTTTCTTT
.	TRBV5-4	.	TRBJ2-1	CASSLVGATYNEQFF	TGTGCCAGCAGCTTGGTAGGGGCCACCTACAATGAGCAGTTCTTC
.	TRBV24-1	TRBD1	TRBJ1-1	CATSDHGQGGTEAFF	TGTGCCACCAGTGACCATGGACAGGGGGGCACTGAAGCTTTCTTT
.	TRBV5-1	.	TRBJ2-7	CASSLAGQQILYEQYF	TGCGCCAGCAGCTTGGCCGGGCAGCAGATACTCTACGAGCAGTACTTC
.	TRBV6-5	.	TRBJ1-2	CASSLGGYGYTF	TGTGCCAGCAGCCTCGGGGGCTATGGCTACACCTTC
few	TRBV3-1/TRBV3-2	TRBD2	TRBJ2-5	CASSQVASGGLDF	TGTGCCAGCAGCCAAGTTGCTAGCGGGGGCCTTGACTTC
.	TRBV7-9	TRBD1	TRBJ1-5	CASSLGGTGDVVDNQPQHF	TGTGCCAGCAGCTTAGGGGGGACAGGAGATGTCGTGGACAATCAGCCCCAGCATTTT
.	TRBV28	.	TRBJ1-5	CASSSSQPQHF	TGTGCCAGCAGTTCCAGTCAGCCCCAGCATTTT
once	TRBV19	TRBD1	TRBJ2-7	CASSSYRDRPYEQYF	TGTGCCAGTAGTTCTTACCGGGACAGACCCTACGAGCAGTACTTC
.	TRBV5-1	TRBD1	TRBJ1-4	CASSLQGVSNEKLFF	TGCGCCAGCAGCTTACAGGGGGTGTCTAATGAAAAACTGTTTTTT
.	TRBV10-3	.	TRBJ2-7	CAISLGKTSYEQYF	TGTGCCATCAGTTTGGGGAAGACCTCCTACGAGCAGTACTTC